These T cell receptor beta chains were read from a single sample in a study of monozygotic twins with inflammatory bowel disease. TCRdb reprocessed the 5' RACE reads and reports one entry per CDR3 protein, with no DNA. The sample has about 160,000 distinct CDR3 sequences. Sequenced sample: blood. Receptor source: a human donor with ulcerative colitis or Crohn's disease, or a healthy co-twin of an affected twin (not recorded which). Both conserved end residues are part of each CDR3. The order of the fields is J gene, V gene, CDR3 protein.

j_gene: TRBJ2-2; v_gene: TRBV18; CDR3aa: CASSPRAVRENTGELFF
j_gene: TRBJ2-2; v_gene: TRBV29-1; CDR3aa: CSVVSASGYNTGELFF
j_gene: TRBJ2-7; v_gene: TRBV20-1; CDR3aa: CSARDSRGRYEQYF
j_gene: TRBJ1-1; v_gene: TRBV3-1; CDR3aa: CASSPPSGGPLGRTEAFF
j_gene: TRBJ2-1; v_gene: TRBV7-2; CDR3aa: CASSLAPGSGTEQFF
j_gene: TRBJ2-2; v_gene: TRBV4-3; CDR3aa: CASSQDGQKLFF
j_gene: TRBJ1-1; v_gene: TRBV30; CDR3aa: CAWRTSTGEAEAFF
j_gene: TRBJ1-1; v_gene: TRBV5-5; CDR3aa: CASSLDSRGNTEAFF
j_gene: TRBJ1-1; v_gene: TRBV19; CDR3aa: CASNFGTANTEAFF
j_gene: TRBJ1-4; v_gene: TRBV5-5; CDR3aa: CASSRETVSTNEKLFF
j_gene: TRBJ1-5; v_gene: TRBV7-7; CDR3aa: CASSLDKDRDEQPQHF
j_gene: TRBJ1-3; v_gene: TRBV13; CDR3aa: CASSLRPLPLVWSNTIYF
j_gene: TRBJ2-3; v_gene: TRBV7-3; CDR3aa: CASSPGVADTQYF
j_gene: TRBJ2-7; v_gene: TRBV5-1; CDR3aa: CASSQTGYEQYF
j_gene: TRBJ2-7; v_gene: TRBV13; CDR3aa: CASSPRWSSGRAPSMSEQYF
j_gene: TRBJ1-4; v_gene: TRBV20-1; CDR3aa: CSASDPLEKLFF
j_gene: TRBJ2-7; v_gene: TRBV12-3/TRBV12-4; CDR3aa: CASRSQNAGLTYEQYF
j_gene: TRBJ2-5; v_gene: TRBV6-1; CDR3aa: CASSKQGEETQYF
j_gene: TRBJ2-7; v_gene: TRBV28; CDR3aa: CASSSFDSSYEQYF
j_gene: TRBJ2-5; v_gene: TRBV19; CDR3aa: CASSLVPQETQYF
j_gene: TRBJ2-7; v_gene: TRBV5-1; CDR3aa: CASSRRQGDEQYF
j_gene: TRBJ1-4; v_gene: TRBV30; CDR3aa: CAWRIGDEKLFF
j_gene: TRBJ2-7; v_gene: TRBV20-1; CDR3aa: CSARRTSGYEQYF
j_gene: TRBJ2-7; v_gene: TRBV15; CDR3aa: CATSSLGQFYEQYF
j_gene: TRBJ1-3; v_gene: TRBV5-1; CDR3aa: CASSLVPSGNTIYF
j_gene: TRBJ2-5; v_gene: TRBV19; CDR3aa: CASSIPGAQETQYF
j_gene: TRBJ2-3; v_gene: TRBV14; CDR3aa: CASSLCRTRDTDTQYF
j_gene: TRBJ2-5; v_gene: TRBV16; CDR3aa: CASSQSSFQETQYF
j_gene: TRBJ1-5; v_gene: TRBV6-2/TRBV6-3; CDR3aa: CASSFYRDQPQHF
j_gene: TRBJ2-3; v_gene: TRBV24-1; CDR3aa: CATSAGTKRTDTQYF
j_gene: TRBJ2-2; v_gene: TRBV2; CDR3aa: CASTGNRVNTGELFF
j_gene: TRBJ2-1; v_gene: TRBV11-2; CDR3aa: CASSRPGLAGTEQFF
j_gene: TRBJ2-4; v_gene: TRBV4-3; CDR3aa: CASSRGLAGGENIQYF
j_gene: TRBJ2-6; v_gene: TRBV5-4; CDR3aa: CASSRGGASGANVLTF
j_gene: TRBJ1-1; v_gene: TRBV7-3; CDR3aa: CASAQNMNTEAFF
j_gene: TRBJ2-7; v_gene: TRBV4-3; CDR3aa: CASSQGQGALEEQYF
j_gene: TRBJ1-5; v_gene: TRBV12-3/TRBV12-4; CDR3aa: CASSLRGGGQPQHF
j_gene: TRBJ2-2; v_gene: TRBV10-1; CDR3aa: CASSEFQNTGELFF
j_gene: TRBJ2-2; v_gene: TRBV7-3; CDR3aa: CASSLTGTGELFF
j_gene: TRBJ2-7; v_gene: TRBV5-1; CDR3aa: CASSLAQSAYEQYF
j_gene: TRBJ1-1; v_gene: TRBV5-1; CDR3aa: CASSLGQGATEAFF
j_gene: TRBJ2-3; v_gene: TRBV2; CDR3aa: CASNGDRASTDTQYF
j_gene: TRBJ2-7; v_gene: TRBV12-3/TRBV12-4; CDR3aa: CASSSQAGSYEQYF
j_gene: TRBJ2-4; v_gene: TRBV30; CDR3aa: CAWGDGGQAKNIQYF
j_gene: TRBJ1-6; v_gene: TRBV28; CDR3aa: CASSVSPNSPLHF
j_gene: TRBJ2-2; v_gene: TRBV6-1; CDR3aa: CASSDWATTSGRASNTGELFF
j_gene: TRBJ1-6; v_gene: TRBV4-1; CDR3aa: CASSPRTGYESLHF
j_gene: TRBJ1-2; v_gene: TRBV10-3; CDR3aa: CAITQVLSPYGYTF
j_gene: TRBJ1-5; v_gene: TRBV7-2; CDR3aa: CASSLEVASQPQHF
j_gene: TRBJ2-1; v_gene: TRBV4-2; CDR3aa: CASSQVGGSWGNEQFF